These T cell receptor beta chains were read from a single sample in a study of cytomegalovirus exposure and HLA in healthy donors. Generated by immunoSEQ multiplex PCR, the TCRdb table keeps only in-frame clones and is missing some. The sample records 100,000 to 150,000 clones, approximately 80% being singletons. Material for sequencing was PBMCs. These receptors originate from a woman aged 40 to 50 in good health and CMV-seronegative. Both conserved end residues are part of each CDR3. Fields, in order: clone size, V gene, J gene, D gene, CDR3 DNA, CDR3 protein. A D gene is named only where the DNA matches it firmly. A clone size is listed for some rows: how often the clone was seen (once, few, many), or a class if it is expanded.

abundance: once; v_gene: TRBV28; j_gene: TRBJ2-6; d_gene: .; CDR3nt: TGTGCCAGCAGTTTTTGGTACAGGGTTACTTCTGGGGCCAACGTCCTGACTTTC; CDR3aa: CASSFWYRVTSGANVLTF
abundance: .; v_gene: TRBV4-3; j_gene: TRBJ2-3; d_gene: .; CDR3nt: TGCGCCAGCAGTGAAACTAGCACAGATACGCAGTATTTT; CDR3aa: CASSETSTDTQYF
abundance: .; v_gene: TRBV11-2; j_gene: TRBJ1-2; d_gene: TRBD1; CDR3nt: TGTGCCAGCAGCTTAGCGGGGACAGGGAAGGGCTACACCTTC; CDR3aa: CASSLAGTGKGYTF
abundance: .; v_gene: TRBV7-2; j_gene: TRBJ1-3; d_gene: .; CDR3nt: TGTGCCAGCAGCTTACCTGGAGGGCTTAGAAACACCATATATTTT; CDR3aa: CASSLPGGLRNTIYF
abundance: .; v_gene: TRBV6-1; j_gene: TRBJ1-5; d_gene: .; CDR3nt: TGTGCCAGCAGTGAGACAGATGGGCAGCCCCAGCATTTT; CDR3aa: CASSETDGQPQHF
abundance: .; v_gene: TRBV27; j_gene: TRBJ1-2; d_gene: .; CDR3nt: TGTGCCAGCAGTAACCGGGAGTATGGCTACACCTTC; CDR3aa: CASSNREYGYTF
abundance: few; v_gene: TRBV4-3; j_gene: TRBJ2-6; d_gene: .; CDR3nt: TGCGCCAGCAGCCAAGATCGGTACGGGGCCAACGTCCTGACTTTC; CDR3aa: CASSQDRYGANVLTF
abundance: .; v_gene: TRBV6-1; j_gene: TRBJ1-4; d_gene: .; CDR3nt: TGTGCCAGCAGTCCGACAGCAACTAATGAAAAACTGTTTTTT; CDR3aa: CASSPTATNEKLFF
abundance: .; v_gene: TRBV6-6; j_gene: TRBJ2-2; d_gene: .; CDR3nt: TGTGCCAGCAGTTACATTCGGGACACCGGGGAGCTGTTTTTT; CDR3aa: CASSYIRDTGELFF
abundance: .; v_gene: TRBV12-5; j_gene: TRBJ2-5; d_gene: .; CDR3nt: TGTGCTAGTGGTTTAGAGGAAGAGACCCAGTACTTC; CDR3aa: CASGLEEETQYF
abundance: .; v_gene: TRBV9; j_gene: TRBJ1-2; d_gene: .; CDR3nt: TGTGCCAGCAGCGCAGGGGCCTGGGGCTACACCTTC; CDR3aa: CASSAGAWGYTF
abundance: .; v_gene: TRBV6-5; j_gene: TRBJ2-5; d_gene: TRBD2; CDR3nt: TGTGCCAGCAGTCGGGAGGCGGGGCTCCAAGAGACCCAGTACTTC; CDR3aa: CASSREAGLQETQYF
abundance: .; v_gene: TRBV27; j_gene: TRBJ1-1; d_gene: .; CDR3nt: TGTGCCAGCAGTTCCCGACAGCTCCTGAACACTGAAGCTTTCTTT; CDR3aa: CASSSRQLLNTEAFF
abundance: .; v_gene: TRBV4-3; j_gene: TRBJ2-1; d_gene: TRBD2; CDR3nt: TGCGCCAGCAGCCAAGGGGGGGGTCCCGGGAAGAATGAGCAGTTCTTC; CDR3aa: CASSQGGGPGKNEQFF
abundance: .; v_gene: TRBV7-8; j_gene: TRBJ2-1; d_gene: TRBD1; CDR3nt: TGTGCCAGCAGCCCCAGGACAGGGGCCTACAATGAGCAGTTCTTC; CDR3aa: CASSPRTGAYNEQFF
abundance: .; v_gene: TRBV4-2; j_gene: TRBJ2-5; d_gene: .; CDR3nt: TGTGCCAGCAGCCAAACAGCCAGAGTAGAGACCCAGTACTTC; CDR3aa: CASSQTARVETQYF
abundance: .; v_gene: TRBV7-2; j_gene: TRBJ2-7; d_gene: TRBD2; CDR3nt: TGTGCCAGCAGCCCCCGCGGATTGCGGGAGGGCGGCGAGCAGTACTTC; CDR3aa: CASSPRGLREGGEQYF
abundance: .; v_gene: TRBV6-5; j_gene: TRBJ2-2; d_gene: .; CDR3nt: TGTGCCAGCAGAACAGGGAACACCGGGGAGCTGTTTTTT; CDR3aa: CASRTGNTGELFF
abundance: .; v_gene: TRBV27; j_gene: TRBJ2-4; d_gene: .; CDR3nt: TGTGCCAGCAGCTCCGGTCAGGTAAACATTCAGTACTTC; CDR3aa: CASSSGQVNIQYF
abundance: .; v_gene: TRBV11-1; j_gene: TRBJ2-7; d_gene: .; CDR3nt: TGTGCCAGCAGCTCCGATCAAAGCCGGGACTACGAGCAGTACTTC; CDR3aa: CASSSDQSRDYEQYF
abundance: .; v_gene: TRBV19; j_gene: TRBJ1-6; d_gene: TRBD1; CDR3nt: TGTGCCAGTAGTTCGACAGGGCAAGGTTCACCCCTCCACTTT; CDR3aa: CASSSTGQGSPLHF
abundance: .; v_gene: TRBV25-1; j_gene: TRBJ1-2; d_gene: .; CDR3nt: TGTGCCAGCGGTGGGGGGCACAGCTATGGCTACACCTTC; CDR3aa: CASGGGHSYGYTF
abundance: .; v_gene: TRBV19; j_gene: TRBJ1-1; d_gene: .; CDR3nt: TGTGCCAGTCAAGCAGGGGAAGCTTTCTTT; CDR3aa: CASQAGEAFF